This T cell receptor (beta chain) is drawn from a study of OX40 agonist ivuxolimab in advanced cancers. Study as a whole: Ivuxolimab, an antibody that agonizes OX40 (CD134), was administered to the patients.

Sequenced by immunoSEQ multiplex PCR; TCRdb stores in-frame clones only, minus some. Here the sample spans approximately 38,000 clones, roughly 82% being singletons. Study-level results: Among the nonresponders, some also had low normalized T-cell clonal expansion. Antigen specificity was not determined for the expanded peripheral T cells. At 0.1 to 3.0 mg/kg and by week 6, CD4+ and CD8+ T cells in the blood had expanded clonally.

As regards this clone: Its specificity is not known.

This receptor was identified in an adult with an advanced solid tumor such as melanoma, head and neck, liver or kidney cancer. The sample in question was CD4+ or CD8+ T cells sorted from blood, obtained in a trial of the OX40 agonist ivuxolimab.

Here the CDR3 DNA reads TGTGCCAGCAGCTTAGAATCAGATAATGAAAAACTGTTTTTT. The encoded protein is CASSLESDNEKLFF. The chain is built from TRBV7-6 and TRBJ1-4; D is unclear. CDR3 size: 14 residues. CDR1 and CDR2 (germline): SGHVS, FNYEAQ. V lost 1 base and J lost 4, with 7 bases in between.